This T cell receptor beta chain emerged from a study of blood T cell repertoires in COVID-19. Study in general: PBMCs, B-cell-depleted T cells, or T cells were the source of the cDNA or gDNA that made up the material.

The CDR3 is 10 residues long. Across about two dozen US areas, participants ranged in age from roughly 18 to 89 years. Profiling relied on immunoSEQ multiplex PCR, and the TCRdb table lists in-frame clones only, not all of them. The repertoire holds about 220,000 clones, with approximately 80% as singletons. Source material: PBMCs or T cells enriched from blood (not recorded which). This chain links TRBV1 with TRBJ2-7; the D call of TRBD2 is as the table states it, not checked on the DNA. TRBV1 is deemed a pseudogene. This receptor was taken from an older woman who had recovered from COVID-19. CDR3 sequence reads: CRESSYEQYF. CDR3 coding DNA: TGCCGGGAGAGCTCCTACGAGCAGTACTTC.